This record concerns one T cell receptor (beta chain) sequence. Its antigen is unknown. MiXCR was run by TCRdb on the 5' RACE reads, yielding one entry per CDR3 protein. This sample has 1.5 million to 2 million distinct CDR3 sequences, with less than 35% found just once. All donors were healthy, and all were Caucasian. This specimen belongs to a study of identical twins. Overall study findings and caveats: Reduced insertions were recorded for abundant cord blood beta clonotypes, with no such pattern in memory repertoires. Twin-shared out-of-frame alpha sequences showed excess low generation probability.

The TCR sequence derives from a newborn girl in good health. Sequencing was carried out using cord blood.

The CDR3 protein is CASSDSFTQYF. CDR3 DNA: TGTGCCAGCAGTGACTCATTTACGCAGTATTTT. The J gene is TRBJ2-3, the V gene TRBV6-4; D is ambiguous. The V and J ends lost 0 bases and 8 bases respectively, with 3 bases between them. The CDR3 sequence is 11 residues long. The germline gives CDR1 MRHNA, CDR2 SNTAGT.